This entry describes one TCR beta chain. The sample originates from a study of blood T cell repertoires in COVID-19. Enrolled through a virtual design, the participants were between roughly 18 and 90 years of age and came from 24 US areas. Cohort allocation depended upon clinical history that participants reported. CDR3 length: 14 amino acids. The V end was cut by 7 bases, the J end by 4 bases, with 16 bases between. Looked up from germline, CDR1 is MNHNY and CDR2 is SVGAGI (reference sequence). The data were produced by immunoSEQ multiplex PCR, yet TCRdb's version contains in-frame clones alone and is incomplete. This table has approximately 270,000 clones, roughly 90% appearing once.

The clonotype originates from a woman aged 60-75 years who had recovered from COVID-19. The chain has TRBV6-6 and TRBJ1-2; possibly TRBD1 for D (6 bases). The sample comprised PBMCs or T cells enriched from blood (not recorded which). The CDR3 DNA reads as TGTGCCAGCACCGACGGGTCCAGGGGCTATGGCTACACCTTC. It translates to CASTDGSRGYGYTF.